This T cell receptor (beta chain) was captured in a study of blood T cell repertoires in COVID-19 (dated by TCRdb to between 2020 and 2021). Study-level background: The collaborator samples originated in the United States, Italy and Spain and spanned the acute and convalescent phases of COVID-19. The prospective study material was composed of cDNA or gDNA derived from T cells, B-cell-depleted T cells, or PBMCs. The dataset comprised deeply sampled blood TCRbeta repertoires from subjects exposed to, actively infected with, or recovered from COVID-19. The repertoires were made available in a free public database intended to serve as a resource for research on the immune response to SARS-CoV-2. Samples were obtained from the ongoing ImmuneRACE study (first 160 participants) and from approximately 1,200 subjects provided by 6 global collaborators. The sample metadata nearly always contained a de-identified subject ID, COVID-19 status, age in years and sex. Where HLA class I and class II types were available, the types were taken from metadata supplied by the sample provider, not from assay-based typing. Broader findings and caveats from the paper: Clinical and demographic metadata were provided uncurated, with the amount varying by source and participant.

TCRbeta CDR3 regions were amplified from genomic DNA by means of the immunoSEQ Assay, a bias-controlled multiplex PCR. Regarding the original processing steps: The number of nucleated cells in each sample was estimated by amplification of reference gene primers within the assay. To quantify the absolute abundance of each unique TCRbeta CDR3 rearrangement, sequence reads were collapsed and filtered. For each sample, productive Simpson clonality was calculated as the square root of Simpson's diversity index across productive rearrangements. Entries here come from immuneACCESS through TCRdb and include only in-frame sequences with V and J called. Some clones fail to appear in such tables; in the studies checked, an unresolved V gene covers under half of the shortfall, and the cause of the remainder is unknown. From that table come the V and J calls and clone size; the DNA was used to work out D and trimming. This sample is represented by 200,000 to 300,000 clones; about 85% of them were singletons. The leading ten clones occupy over 5.5% of the sample.

Collaborating institutions collected whole blood in K2EDTA tubes following their own protocols. Collaborator samples were shipped for TCRbeta analysis as frozen whole blood, isolated PBMCs, or DNA extracted from either sample type. This clone was counted only a few times. What this receptor recognizes is not known. It has no much larger one-base neighbor in the sample; base qualities were not kept. Per the germline V gene, SGHNT is the CDR1 and YENEEA is the CDR2. From the cysteine up to the phenylalanine, the CDR3 has a length of 13 residues. Only the CDR3 DNA stays, 39 bases, in frame from base 1. Trimming takes 1 base from V and 6 bases from J, and the germline ends sit 9 bases apart.

This receptor was obtained from a woman aged 55-69 years with active or convalescent COVID-19. Sequenced material: peripheral blood. The rearranged chain carries TRBV11-3 and TRBJ1-2, with no confidently assigned D gene. The DNA sequence follows: TGTGCCAGCAGCTTAGGGGCAGGTCATGGCTACACCTTC. It is translated as CASSLGAGHGYTF.